A selection of T cell receptor beta chains follows, all from one sample in a study of T cell responses to AZD1222 COVID-19 vaccine. The assay was immunoSEQ multiplex PCR, and TCRdb's table has in-frame clones only and misses some. Of approximately 160,000 clones in the sample, approximately 88% were seen once. The specimen was peripheral blood, collected on day 0 of AZD1222 vaccination. The source of these receptors is an adult in good health. CDR3s include the opening cysteine and the closing phenylalanine or tryptophan. D genes are given only for firm matches. The listing skips clone size in some rows; elsewhere it reads once, few, many or a size class.

TRBV7-2	-	TRBJ1-2	-	TGTGCCAGCAGCTATTCGTACAGAGAAAGAAACTATGGCTACACCTTC	CASSYSYRERNYGYTF
TRBV6-4	-	TRBJ1-3	-	TGTGCCAGAGCCGGGACCCAAGGTAACACCATATATTTT	CARAGTQGNTIYF
TRBV7-3	TRBD2	TRBJ2-1	-	TGTGCCAGCAGCTTAAGACTAGCGAGAGACAATGAGCAGTTCTTC	CASSLRLARDNEQFF
TRBV13	-	TRBJ1-1	-	TGTGCCAGCAGCCAGAACACTGAAGCTTTCTTT	CASSQNTEAFF
TRBV24-1	TRBD1	TRBJ2-7	-	TGTGCCACCAGTGACAAACAGGGGTGGAAGGACTACGAGCAGTACTTC	CATSDKQGWKDYEQYF
TRBV9	TRBD2	TRBJ2-3	-	TGTGCCAGCAGCGTAGTAGGGACTAGCCCCACAGATACGCAGTATTTT	CASSVVGTSPTDTQYF
TRBV30	TRBD1	TRBJ1-6	-	TGTGCCTGGACCGACAGGGCCAATTCACCCCTCCACTTT	CAWTDRANSPLHF
TRBV6-1	-	TRBJ2-7	-	TGTGCCAGCAGTGAAGTGACGGTATCCTACGAGCAGTACTTC	CASSEVTVSYEQYF
TRBV9	-	TRBJ2-2	-	TGTGCCAGCACTCGGCTGGTGACCGGGGAGCTGTTTTTT	CASTRLVTGELFF
TRBV5-1	-	TRBJ1-5	-	TGCGCCAGCAGCTATGGGACACCTGATCAGCCCCAGCATTTT	CASSYGTPDQPQHF
TRBV2	TRBD1	TRBJ2-5	-	TGTGCCCACGCCGGACAGGCTTTGGGGACCCAGTACTTC	CAHAGQALGTQYF
TRBV30	TRBD1	TRBJ1-1	-	TGTGCCTGGAGCCCCCAGGGGGACACTGAAGCTTTCTTT	CAWSPQGDTEAFF
TRBV5-1	-	TRBJ2-1	-	TGCGCCAGCAGCTTGGACAGCCTCTACGGCAATGAGCAGTTCTTC	CASSLDSLYGNEQFF
TRBV28	-	TRBJ1-3	-	TGTGCCAGCAGCTTCCTGAGCTCTGGAAACACCATATATTTT	CASSFLSSGNTIYF
TRBV27	TRBD1	TRBJ1-1	-	TGTGCCAGCAGTTTTTCAAACAGGGGAAGAAACACTGAAGCTTTCTTT	CASSFSNRGRNTEAFF
TRBV4-2	TRBD2	TRBJ2-5	-	TGTGCCAGCAGCCAAGATTTAGCGGGGCCCCTCAAGACCCAGTACTTC	CASSQDLAGPLKTQYF
TRBV4-1	-	TRBJ1-5	-	TGCGCCAGCAGCCAAGACGCAGACCTGAGGGGGCAGCCCCAGCATTTT	CASSQDADLRGQPQHF
TRBV6-5	TRBD1	TRBJ2-1	-	TGTGCCAGCAGTTACTTTTGGACAGGGCTTAATGAGCAGTTCTTC	CASSYFWTGLNEQFF
TRBV6-5	-	TRBJ1-5	-	TGTGCCAGCAGTTACCGGGGTAGCAATCAGCCCCAGCATTTT	CASSYRGSNQPQHF
TRBV5-1	-	TRBJ1-5	-	TGCGCCAGCAGCTTGGTATCGGGGGGCAATCAGCCCCAGCATTTT	CASSLVSGGNQPQHF
TRBV28	TRBD1	TRBJ2-7	-	TGTGCCAGCAGCACTTCGGGACAGGGCTCCTACGAGCAGTACTTC	CASSTSGQGSYEQYF
TRBV6-2/TRBV6-3	-	TRBJ2-5	-	TGTGCCAGCAGTTGGACCCAAGAGACCCAGTACTTC	CASSWTQETQYF
TRBV28	TRBD1	TRBJ1-2	once	TGTGCCAGCAGCGAGACAGGGGAGTATGGCTACACCTTC	CASSETGEYGYTF
TRBV20-1	TRBD1	TRBJ1-1	-	TGCAGTGCCAGGGACAGCCTCGAAGCTTTCTTT	CSARDSLEAFF
TRBV9	-	TRBJ1-5	-	TGTGCCAGCAGCGTAGGCGGGGGCTTGGGTCAGCCCCAGCATTTT	CASSVGGGLGQPQHF
TRBV9	-	TRBJ1-1	-	TGTGCCAGCAGCGTTAAATCGGATTGGGGGACTGAAGCTTTCTTT	CASSVKSDWGTEAFF
TRBV11-1	TRBD2	TRBJ2-5	-	TGTGCCAGCAGCTTGACGACTAGCGAACAAGAGACCCAGTACTTC	CASSLTTSEQETQYF
TRBV5-5	-	TRBJ1-1	-	TGTGCCAGCAGCTTGGGGACACCCCACACTGAAGCTTTCTTT	CASSLGTPHTEAFF
TRBV7-9	-	TRBJ1-2	-	TGTGCCAGCAGCTTGACCGAAGGCTACACCTTC	CASSLTEGYTF
TRBV5-1	TRBD2	TRBJ2-1	-	TGCGCCAGCAGCTTGGTTTCGACTAGCGGATTTTACAATGAGCAGTTCTTC	CASSLVSTSGFYNEQFF
TRBV10-3	-	TRBJ1-1	few	TGTGCCGCCAGCCGGGGAACAAGCAACACTGAAGCTTTCTTT	CAASRGTSNTEAFF
TRBV11-1	-	TRBJ2-4	-	TGTGCCAGCAGAGCTGGGGGGAACGCCAAAAACATTCAGTACTTC	CASRAGGNAKNIQYF
TRBV2	-	TRBJ1-4	-	TGTGCCAGCAGTGCTAGAAATGAAAAACTGTTTTTT	CASSARNEKLFF
TRBV6-5	-	TRBJ2-1	-	TGTGCCAGCAGTTACTCGGCCGGCAATGAGCAGTTCTTC	CASSYSAGNEQFF
TRBV5-8	TRBD2	TRBJ2-5	-	TGTGCCAGCAGCGTCGGACTAGCGGGAGGGGCGGAGACCCAGTACTTC	CASSVGLAGGAETQYF
TRBV29-1	-	TRBJ1-2	-	TGCAGCGTTGATGGGAGAAGTGCGGGGTCCTCCTATGGCTACACCTTC	CSVDGRSAGSSYGYTF
TRBV18	TRBD1	TRBJ2-7	-	TGTGCCAGCTCCCCCGGGACAGGGAAGCACGAGCAGTACTTC	CASSPGTGKHEQYF
TRBV29-1	-	TRBJ2-1	-	TGCAGCGTTGAAGCGGCGAGCTCCTACAATGAGCAGTTCTTC	CSVEAASSYNEQFF
TRBV19	-	TRBJ2-5	few	TGTGCCAGTAGTATGGTCCTAGAGACCCAGTACTTC	CASSMVLETQYF
TRBV9	-	TRBJ1-2	-	TGTGCCAGCAGCGTAGATCAGGGTGGGGCAGGTGGCTACACCTTC	CASSVDQGGAGGYTF
TRBV5-1	-	TRBJ1-4	-	TGCGCCAGCAGCTTGGATGAAAAACTGTTTTTT	CASSLDEKLFF
TRBV28	TRBD1	TRBJ1-1	-	TGTGCCAGCACCATCCCGACAGGGGGCGCGAGCACTGAAGCTTTCTTT	CASTIPTGGASTEAFF
TRBV5-1	-	TRBJ2-6	-	TGCGCCAGCAGCCCAGAGCTCGGGGGTTCTCGGGCCAACGTCCTGACTTTC	CASSPELGGSRANVLTF
TRBV14	-	TRBJ2-7	-	TGTGCCAGCAGCCAAGAAATCCGGCGGTTTGGTGAGCAGTACTTC	CASSQEIRRFGEQYF
TRBV6-5	TRBD1	TRBJ1-1	-	TGTGCCAGCAGGAGGGGGCAGCTAGACCTTGAAGCTTTCTTT	CASRRGQLDLEAFF
TRBV7-2	-	TRBJ1-3	-	TGTGCCAGCAGCCCAGGACGGACTGGAAACACCATATATTTT	CASSPGRTGNTIYF
TRBV5-1	TRBD1	TRBJ2-1	-	TGCGCCAGCAGATCTAGGACAGGGGGTGAGCAGTTCTTC	CASRSRTGGEQFF